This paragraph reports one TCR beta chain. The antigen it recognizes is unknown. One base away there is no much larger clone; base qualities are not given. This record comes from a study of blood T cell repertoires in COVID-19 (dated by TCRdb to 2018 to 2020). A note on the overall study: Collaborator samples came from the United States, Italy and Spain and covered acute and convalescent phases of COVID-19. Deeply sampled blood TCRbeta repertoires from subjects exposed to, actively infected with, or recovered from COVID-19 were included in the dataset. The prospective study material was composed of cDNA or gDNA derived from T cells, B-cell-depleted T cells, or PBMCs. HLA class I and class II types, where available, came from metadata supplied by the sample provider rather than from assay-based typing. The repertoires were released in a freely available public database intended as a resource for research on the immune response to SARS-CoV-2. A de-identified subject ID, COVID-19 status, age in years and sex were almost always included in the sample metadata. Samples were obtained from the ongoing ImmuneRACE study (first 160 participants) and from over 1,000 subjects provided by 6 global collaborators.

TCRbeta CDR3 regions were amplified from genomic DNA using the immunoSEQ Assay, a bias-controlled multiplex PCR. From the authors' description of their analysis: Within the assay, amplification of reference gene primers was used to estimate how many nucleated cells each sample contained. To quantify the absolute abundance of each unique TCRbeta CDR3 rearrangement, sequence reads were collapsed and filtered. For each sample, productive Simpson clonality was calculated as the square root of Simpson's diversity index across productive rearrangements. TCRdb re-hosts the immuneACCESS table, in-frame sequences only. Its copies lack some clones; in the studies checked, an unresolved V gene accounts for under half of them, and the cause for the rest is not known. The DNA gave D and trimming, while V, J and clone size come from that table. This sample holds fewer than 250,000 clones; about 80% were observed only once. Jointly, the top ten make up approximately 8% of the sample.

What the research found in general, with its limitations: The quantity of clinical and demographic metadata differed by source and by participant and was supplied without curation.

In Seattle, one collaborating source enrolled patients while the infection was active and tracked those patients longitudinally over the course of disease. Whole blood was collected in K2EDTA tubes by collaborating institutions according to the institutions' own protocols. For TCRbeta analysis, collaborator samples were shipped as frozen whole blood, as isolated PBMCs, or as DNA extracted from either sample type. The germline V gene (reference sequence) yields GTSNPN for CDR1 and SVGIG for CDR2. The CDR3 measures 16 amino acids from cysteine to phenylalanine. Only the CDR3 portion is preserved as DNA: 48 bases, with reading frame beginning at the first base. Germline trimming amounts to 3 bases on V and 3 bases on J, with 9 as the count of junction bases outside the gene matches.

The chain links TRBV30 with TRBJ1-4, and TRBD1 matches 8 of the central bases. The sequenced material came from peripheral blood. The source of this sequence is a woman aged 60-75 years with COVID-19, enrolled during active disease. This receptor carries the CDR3 CAWSRRMTGANEKLFF. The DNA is TGTGCCTGGAGCCGACGAATGACAGGGGCTAATGAAAAACTGTTTTTT.